This T cell receptor (beta chain) was found in a study of control samples from healthy donors and cancer patients. The CDR3 contains 23 residues. CDR1 is MDHEN, CDR2 SYDVKM, per germline. J lost 1 base, V lost 2 bases, and 26 bases had no gene match. The table came from immunoSEQ multiplex PCR; TCRdb's copy has only in-frame clones and leaves some out. The data hold 3,500 to 4,500 clones, with roughly 77% observed a single time. The chain uses TRBV28 and TRBJ1-1, with 9 bases fitting TRBD1. The sequenced material came from formalin-fixed, paraffin-embedded tissue. The TCR comes from a female donor with melanoma. CDR3 loop: CASSLIFSRDFFGKTGGNTEAFF. The DNA of the CDR3 is TGTGCCAGCAGTTTAATTTTCAGTCGGGATTTCTTTGGGAAGACAGGGGGGAACACTGAAGCTTTCTTT.